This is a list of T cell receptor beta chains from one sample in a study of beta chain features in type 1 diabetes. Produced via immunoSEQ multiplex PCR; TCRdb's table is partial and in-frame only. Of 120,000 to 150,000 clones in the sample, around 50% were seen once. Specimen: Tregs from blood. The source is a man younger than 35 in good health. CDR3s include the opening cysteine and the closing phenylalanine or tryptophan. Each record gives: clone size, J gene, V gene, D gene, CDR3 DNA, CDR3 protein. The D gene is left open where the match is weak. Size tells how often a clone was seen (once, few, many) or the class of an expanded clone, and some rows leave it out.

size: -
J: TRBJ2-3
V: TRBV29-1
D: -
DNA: TGCAGCGTTGGGACAGCAGATACGCAGTATTTT
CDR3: CSVGTADTQYF

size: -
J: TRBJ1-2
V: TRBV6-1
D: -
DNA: TGTGCCAGCAGCCAGGGTCGGGGCTACACCTTC
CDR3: CASSQGRGYTF

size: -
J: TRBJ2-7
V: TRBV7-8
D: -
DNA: TGTGCCAGCAGCTTATGGTCACGGTCCTACGAGCAGTACTTC
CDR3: CASSLWSRSYEQYF

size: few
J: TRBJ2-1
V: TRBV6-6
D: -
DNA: TGTGCCAGCAGTTACTCGGGGTCAGGGTTAACAAGGGAGCAGTTCTTC
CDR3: CASSYSGSGLTREQFF

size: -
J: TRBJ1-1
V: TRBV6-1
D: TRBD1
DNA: TGTGCCAGCAGTGAACGCCCGGACAGGGACTCTGAAGCTTTCTTT
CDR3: CASSERPDRDSEAFF

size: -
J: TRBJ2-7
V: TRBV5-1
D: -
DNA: TGCGCCAGCAGCTTGGATGGAGGGAGTGTGTACGAGCAGTACTTC
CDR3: CASSLDGGSVYEQYF

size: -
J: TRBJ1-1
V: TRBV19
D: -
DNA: TGTGCCAGTACCACAAGGGGGGGAGTCTCGGAAGCTTTCTTT
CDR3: CASTTRGGVSEAFF

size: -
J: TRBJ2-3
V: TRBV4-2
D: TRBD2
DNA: TGTGCCAGCAGCCCATCGCTGGGGCGGGGGGGCCTGGATACGCAGTATTTT
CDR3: CASSPSLGRGGLDTQYF

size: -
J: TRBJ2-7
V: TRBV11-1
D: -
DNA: TGTGCCAGCAGCTGGATAAGAGGGTCCCAGGGAGGCGAGCAGTACTTC
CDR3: CASSWIRGSQGGEQYF

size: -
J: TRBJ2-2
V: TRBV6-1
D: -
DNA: TGTGCCAGCACGTCACTGGGGCCCGGGGAGCTGTTTTTT
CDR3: CASTSLGPGELFF

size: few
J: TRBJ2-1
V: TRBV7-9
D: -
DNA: TGTGCCAGCAGCCGACCGATACAGGGCAATGAGCAGTTCTTC
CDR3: CASSRPIQGNEQFF

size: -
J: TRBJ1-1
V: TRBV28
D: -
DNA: TGTGCCAGCAGTTTAGGGCAGGGAGGATCGACTGAAGCTTTCTTT
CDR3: CASSLGQGGSTEAFF

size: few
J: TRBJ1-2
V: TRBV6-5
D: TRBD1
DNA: TGTGCCAGCAGTGGCCGGGACAGGGCCAACTATGGCTACACCTTC
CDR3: CASSGRDRANYGYTF

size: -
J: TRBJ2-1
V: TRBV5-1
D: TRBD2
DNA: TGCGCCAGCAGCTTTAGCGGGAGGTACAATGAGCAGTTCTTC
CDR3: CASSFSGRYNEQFF

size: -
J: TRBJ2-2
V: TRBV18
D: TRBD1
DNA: TGTGCCAGCTCACCTCGTGGGACAGAGGGGTCCGGGGAGCTGTTTTTT
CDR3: CASSPRGTEGSGELFF

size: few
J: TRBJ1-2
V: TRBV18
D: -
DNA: TGTGCCAGCTCACCACGGAGAAGCAGGGGTGTCTATGGCTACACCTTC
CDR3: CASSPRRSRGVYGYTF

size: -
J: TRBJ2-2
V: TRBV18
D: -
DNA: TGTGCCAGCTCACCCAGGGACACCGGGGAGCTGTTTTTT
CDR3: CASSPRDTGELFF

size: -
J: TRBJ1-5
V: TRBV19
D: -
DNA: TGTGCCAGTAGTATAGATTTAGTTCACAATCAGCCCCAGCATTTT
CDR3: CASSIDLVHNQPQHF

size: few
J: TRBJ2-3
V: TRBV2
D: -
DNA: TGTGCCAGCAAGGAGGACGGACTAGATACGCAGTATTTT
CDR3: CASKEDGLDTQYF

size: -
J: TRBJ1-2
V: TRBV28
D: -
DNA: TGTGCCAGCTTCACGGGAGGTGGCTATGGCTACACCTTC
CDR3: CASFTGGGYGYTF

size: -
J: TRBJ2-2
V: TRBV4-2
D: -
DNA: TGTGCCAGCAGCCAAGACCCGACGGGATTGAATCCCGGGGAGCTGTTTTTT
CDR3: CASSQDPTGLNPGELFF

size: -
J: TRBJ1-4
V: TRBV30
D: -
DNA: TGTGCCTGGAGTAAACAGCCGAATGAAAAACTGTTTTTT
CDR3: CAWSKQPNEKLFF

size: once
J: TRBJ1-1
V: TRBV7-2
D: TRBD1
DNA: TGTGCCAGCAGCCAACCCGGGACAGGGGTCCTCAAGGGAGCTTTCTTT
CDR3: CASSQPGTGVLKGAFF

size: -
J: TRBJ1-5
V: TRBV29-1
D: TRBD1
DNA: TGCAGCACCCAGACAGGGGGCGGACAGCCCCAGCATTTT
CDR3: CSTQTGGGQPQHF

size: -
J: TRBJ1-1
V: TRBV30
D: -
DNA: TGTGCCTGGAGCGCCGTTCGAGCGGCTGAAGCTTTCTTT
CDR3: CAWSAVRAAEAFF

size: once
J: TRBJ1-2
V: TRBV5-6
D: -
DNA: TGTGCCAGCAGCCCGTATGAGCTGCCAAACTATGGCTACACCTTC
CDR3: CASSPYELPNYGYTF

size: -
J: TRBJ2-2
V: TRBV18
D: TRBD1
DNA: TGTGCCAGCTCACATTCGGGACAGTATAACACCGGGGAGCTGTTTTTT
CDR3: CASSHSGQYNTGELFF

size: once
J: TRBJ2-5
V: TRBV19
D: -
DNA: TGTGCCAGTAGTCGGCGGGGATGGGAGGAGACCCAGTACTTC
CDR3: CASSRRGWEETQYF

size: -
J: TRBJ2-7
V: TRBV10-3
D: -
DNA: TGTGCCATCAGTGAGATTACTCCTTCCTACGAGCAGTACTTC
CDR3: CAISEITPSYEQYF

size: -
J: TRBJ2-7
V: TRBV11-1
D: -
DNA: TGTGCCAGCAGCTTAGTAGGGGCCGGAACTCCCTACGAGCAGTACTTC
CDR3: CASSLVGAGTPYEQYF

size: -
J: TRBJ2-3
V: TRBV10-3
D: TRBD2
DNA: TGTGCCATCGGACGGACTAGCGGGGATACGCAGTATTTT
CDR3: CAIGRTSGDTQYF

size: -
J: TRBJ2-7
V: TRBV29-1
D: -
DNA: TGCAGCGTCCTTTCCGGGACAACCTCCTACGAGCAGTACTTC
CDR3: CSVLSGTTSYEQYF

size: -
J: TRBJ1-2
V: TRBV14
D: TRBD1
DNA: TGTGCCAGCAGCCAAGTTCGAACAGGGGGATATGGCTACACCTTC
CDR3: CASSQVRTGGYGYTF

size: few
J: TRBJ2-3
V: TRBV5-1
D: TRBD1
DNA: TGCGCCAGCAGTAGGGACAGGGGCAGCACAGATACGCAGTATTTT
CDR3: CASSRDRGSTDTQYF

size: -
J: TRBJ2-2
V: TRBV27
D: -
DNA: TGTGCCAGCAGGATGGATAAAGTTGGGGGGAGGGAGCTGTTTTTT
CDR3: CASRMDKVGGRELFF

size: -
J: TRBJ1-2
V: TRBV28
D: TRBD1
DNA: TGTGCCAGCAGTTTAGGACAGGGGACTGGCTACACCTTC
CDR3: CASSLGQGTGYTF

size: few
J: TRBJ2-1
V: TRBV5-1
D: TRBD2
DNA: TGCGCCAGCAGCTTGATACTAGCGGGAGCCTACAATGAGCAGTTCTTC
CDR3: CASSLILAGAYNEQFF

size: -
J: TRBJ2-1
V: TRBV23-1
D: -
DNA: TGCGCCAGCAGTCAATTTTATTTAGGTAGGACTCCCGAGGCCTACAATGAGCAGTTCTTC
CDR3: CASSQFYLGRTPEAYNEQFF

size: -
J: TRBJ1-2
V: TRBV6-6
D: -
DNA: TGTGCCAGCAGTTTCCCACCCAAAGCAGGCTACACCTTC
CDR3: CASSFPPKAGYTF

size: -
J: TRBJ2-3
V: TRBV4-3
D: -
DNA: TGCGCCAGCAGCCCCCAGGTACACACAGATACGCAGTATTTT
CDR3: CASSPQVHTDTQYF

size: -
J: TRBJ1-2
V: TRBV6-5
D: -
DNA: TGTGCCAGCAGTTATCACAGGGAAATTGGCTACACCTTC
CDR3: CASSYHREIGYTF

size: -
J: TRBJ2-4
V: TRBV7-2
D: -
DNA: TGTGCCAGCAGCTTAGTGGGCGCAGGGGGGGCCAAAAACATTCAGTACTTC
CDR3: CASSLVGAGGAKNIQYF

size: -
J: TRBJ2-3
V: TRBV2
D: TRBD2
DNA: TGTGCCAGCCTCTCCGAAAGCGGGAGAATAGATACGCAGTATTTT
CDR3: CASLSESGRIDTQYF

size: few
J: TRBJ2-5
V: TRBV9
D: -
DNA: TGTGCCAGCAGCGACGGGGGTTGGGAGACCCAGTACTTC
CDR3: CASSDGGWETQYF

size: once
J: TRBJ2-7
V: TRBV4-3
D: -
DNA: TGCGCCAGCAGCCAAGATCGGCAGGGAGGACGCGAGCAGTACTTC
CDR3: CASSQDRQGGREQYF

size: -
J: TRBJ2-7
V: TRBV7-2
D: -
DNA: TGTGCCAGCAGCCCAAAGACAGCCGAGCAGTACTTC
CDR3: CASSPKTAEQYF

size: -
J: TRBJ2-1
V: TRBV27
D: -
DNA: TGTGCCAGCAGTTTAAATTACTACAATGAGCAGTTCTTC
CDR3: CASSLNYYNEQFF

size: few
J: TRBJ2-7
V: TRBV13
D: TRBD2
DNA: TGTGCCAGCAGCTTAGTTCGGCTAGCGGGGGGGCCTTCCTACGAGCAGTACTTC
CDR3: CASSLVRLAGGPSYEQYF

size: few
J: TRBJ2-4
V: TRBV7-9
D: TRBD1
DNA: TGTGCCAGCAGCTTAGTCGGACAGGGGCTGCGTGGAAACATTCAGTACTTC
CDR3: CASSLVGQGLRGNIQYF

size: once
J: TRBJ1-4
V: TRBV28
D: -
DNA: TGTGCCAGCAGTTTGAGCGGGCTCGTGGGTGAAAAACTGTTTTTT
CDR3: CASSLSGLVGEKLFF

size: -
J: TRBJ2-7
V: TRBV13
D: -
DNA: TGTGCCAGCAGCAGGGGCACCTACGAGCAGTACTTC
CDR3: CASSRGTYEQYF

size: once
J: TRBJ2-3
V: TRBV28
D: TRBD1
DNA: TGTGCCAGCAGTGTACGACAGGGGAGGTTTGGAGATACGCAGTATTTT
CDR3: CASSVRQGRFGDTQYF

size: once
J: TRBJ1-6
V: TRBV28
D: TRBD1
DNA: TGTGCCAGCAGATCCGGACAGGCCGATCGTCGCCTCCACTTT
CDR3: CASRSGQADRRLHF